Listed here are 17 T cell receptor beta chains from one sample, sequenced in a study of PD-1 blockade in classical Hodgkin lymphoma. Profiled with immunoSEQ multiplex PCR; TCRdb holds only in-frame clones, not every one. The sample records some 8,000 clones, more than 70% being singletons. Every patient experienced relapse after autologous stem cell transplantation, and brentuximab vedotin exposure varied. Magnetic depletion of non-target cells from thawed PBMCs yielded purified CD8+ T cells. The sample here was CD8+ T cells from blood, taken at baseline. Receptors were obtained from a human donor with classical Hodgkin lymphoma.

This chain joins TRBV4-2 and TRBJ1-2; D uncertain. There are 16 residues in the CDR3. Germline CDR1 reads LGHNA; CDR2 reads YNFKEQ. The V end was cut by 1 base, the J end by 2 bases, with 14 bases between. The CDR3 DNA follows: TGTGCCAGCAGCCAAGCGGGCAGAAATCCGAACTATGGCTACACCTTC. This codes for CASSQAGRNPNYGYTF.

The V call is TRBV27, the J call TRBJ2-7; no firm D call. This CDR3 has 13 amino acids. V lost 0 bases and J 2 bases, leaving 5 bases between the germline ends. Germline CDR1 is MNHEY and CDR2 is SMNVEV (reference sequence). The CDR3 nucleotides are TGTGCCAGCAGTTTATCCCAGACCTACGAGCAGTACTTC. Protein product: CASSLSQTYEQYF.

CDR3 sequence: CASRTSGSYEQYF. CDR3 nucleotide sequence: TGTGCCAGCCGCACTTCGGGGTCCTACGAGCAGTACTTC. This chain joins TRBV27 and TRBJ2-7, with D possibly being TRBD2 (5 bases). This CDR3 spans 13 amino acids. The germline gives CDR1 MNHEY, CDR2 SMNVEV (reference sequence). Trimming took off 8 bases at V and 1 base at J, with 12 bases between the two ends.

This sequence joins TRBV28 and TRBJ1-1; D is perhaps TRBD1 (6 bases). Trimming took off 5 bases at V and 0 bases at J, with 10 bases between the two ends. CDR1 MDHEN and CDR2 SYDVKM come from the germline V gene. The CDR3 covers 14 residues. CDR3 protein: CASSAGALNTEAFF. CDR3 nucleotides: TGTGCCAGCAGTGCGGGGGCGCTGAACACTGAAGCTTTCTTT. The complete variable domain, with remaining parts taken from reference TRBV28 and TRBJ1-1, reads DVKVTQSSRYLVKRTGEKVFLECVQDMDHENMFWYRQDPGLGLRLIYFSYDVKMKEKGDIPEGYSVSREKKERFSLILESASTNQTSMYLCASSAGALNTEAFFGQGTRLTVV.

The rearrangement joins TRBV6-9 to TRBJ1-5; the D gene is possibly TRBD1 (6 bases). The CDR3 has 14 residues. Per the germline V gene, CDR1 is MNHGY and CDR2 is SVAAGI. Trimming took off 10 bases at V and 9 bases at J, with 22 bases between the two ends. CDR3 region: CATLGHQTVGPQHF. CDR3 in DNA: TGTGCCACTTTGGGACATCAAACCGTTGGGCCCCAGCATTTT.

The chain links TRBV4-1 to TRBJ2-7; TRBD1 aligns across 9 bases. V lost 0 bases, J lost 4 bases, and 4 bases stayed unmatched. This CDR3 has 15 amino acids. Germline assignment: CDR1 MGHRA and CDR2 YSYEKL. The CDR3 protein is CASSQEPDRGYEQYF. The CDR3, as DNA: TGCGCCAGCAGCCAAGAACCCGACAGGGGGTACGAGCAGTACTTC.

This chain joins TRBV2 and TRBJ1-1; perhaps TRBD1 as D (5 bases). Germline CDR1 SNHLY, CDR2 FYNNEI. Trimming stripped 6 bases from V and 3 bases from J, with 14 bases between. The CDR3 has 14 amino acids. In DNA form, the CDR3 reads TGTGCCAGCAGGGGGGGGGATCGGGACACTGAAGCTTTCTTT. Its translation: CASRGGDRDTEAFF.

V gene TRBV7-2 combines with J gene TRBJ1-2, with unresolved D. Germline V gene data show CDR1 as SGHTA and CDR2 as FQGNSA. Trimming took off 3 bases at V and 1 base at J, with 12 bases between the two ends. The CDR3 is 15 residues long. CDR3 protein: CASSFATKFNYGYTF. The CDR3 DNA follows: TGTGCCAGCAGCTTCGCGACAAAATTTAACTATGGCTACACCTTC.

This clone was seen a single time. CDR3 bases: TGTGCCAGCAGCCAAGATAGGGGGCGGGGGGGCCCTAAGAATGAGCAGTTCTTC. Residues: CASSQDRGRGGPKNEQFF. This sequence joins TRBV14 and TRBJ2-1; TRBD2 aligns across 9 bases. The junction had 13 bases not matched to a gene; V was cut back by 0 bases and J by 7 bases. This CDR3 is 18 amino acids long. The germline V gene encodes CDR1 SGHDN and CDR2 FVKESK.

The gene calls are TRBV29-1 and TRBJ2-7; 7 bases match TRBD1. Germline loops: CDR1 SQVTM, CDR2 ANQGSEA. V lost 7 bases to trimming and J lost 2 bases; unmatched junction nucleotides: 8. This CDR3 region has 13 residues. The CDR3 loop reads CSGRDSLTYEQYF. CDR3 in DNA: TGCAGCGGCCGGGACAGCCTTACCTACGAGCAGTACTTC.

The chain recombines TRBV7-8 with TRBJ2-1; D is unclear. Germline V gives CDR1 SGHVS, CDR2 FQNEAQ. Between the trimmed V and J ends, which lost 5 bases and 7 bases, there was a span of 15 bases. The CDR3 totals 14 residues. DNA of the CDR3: TGTGCCAGCAGCGCTCCCCCAGGTGGGAATGAGCAGTTCTTC. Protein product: CASSAPPGGNEQFF.

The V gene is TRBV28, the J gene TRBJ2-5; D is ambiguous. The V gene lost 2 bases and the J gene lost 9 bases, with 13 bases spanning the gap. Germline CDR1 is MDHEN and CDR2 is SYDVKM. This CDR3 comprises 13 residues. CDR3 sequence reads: CASSLTPNVAQYF. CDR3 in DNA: TGTGCCAGCAGTTTAACGCCTAATGTAGCCCAGTACTTC.

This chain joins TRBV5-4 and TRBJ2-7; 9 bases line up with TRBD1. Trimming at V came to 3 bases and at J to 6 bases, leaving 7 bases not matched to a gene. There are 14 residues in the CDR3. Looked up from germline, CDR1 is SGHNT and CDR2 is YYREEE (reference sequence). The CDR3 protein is CASSYDRGLVEQYF. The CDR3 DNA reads TGTGCCAGCAGCTACGACAGGGGGTTGGTCGAGCAGTACTTC.

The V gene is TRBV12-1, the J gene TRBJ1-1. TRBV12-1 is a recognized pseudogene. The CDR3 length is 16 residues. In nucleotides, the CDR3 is TGTGCCAGCAGGCTTCTCGCGGGACCGCTGAACACTGAAGCTTTCTTT. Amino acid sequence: CASRLLAGPLNTEAFF.

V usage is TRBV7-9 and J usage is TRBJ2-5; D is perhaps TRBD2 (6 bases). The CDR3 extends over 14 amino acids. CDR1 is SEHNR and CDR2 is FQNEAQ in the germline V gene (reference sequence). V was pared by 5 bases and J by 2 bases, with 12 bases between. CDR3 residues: CASSRLDYQETQYF. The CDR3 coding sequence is TGTGCCAGCAGCCGACTGGACTATCAAGAGACCCAGTACTTC.

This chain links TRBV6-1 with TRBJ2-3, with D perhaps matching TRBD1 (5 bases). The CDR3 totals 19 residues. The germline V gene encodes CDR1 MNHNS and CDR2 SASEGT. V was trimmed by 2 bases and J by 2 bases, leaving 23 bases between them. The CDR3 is CASSEKFIDLGLPTDTQYF. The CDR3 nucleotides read TGTGCCAGCAGTGAAAAGTTTATAGACTTGGGGCTCCCCACAGATACGCAGTATTTT.

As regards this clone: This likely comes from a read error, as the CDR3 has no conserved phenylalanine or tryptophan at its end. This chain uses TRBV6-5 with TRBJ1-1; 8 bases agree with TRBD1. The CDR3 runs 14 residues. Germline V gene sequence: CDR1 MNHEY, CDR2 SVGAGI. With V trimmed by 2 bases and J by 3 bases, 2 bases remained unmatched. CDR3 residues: CASSYTTGDTEAFL. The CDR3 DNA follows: TGTGCCAGCAGTTACACGACAGGGGACACTGAAGCTTTCCTT.